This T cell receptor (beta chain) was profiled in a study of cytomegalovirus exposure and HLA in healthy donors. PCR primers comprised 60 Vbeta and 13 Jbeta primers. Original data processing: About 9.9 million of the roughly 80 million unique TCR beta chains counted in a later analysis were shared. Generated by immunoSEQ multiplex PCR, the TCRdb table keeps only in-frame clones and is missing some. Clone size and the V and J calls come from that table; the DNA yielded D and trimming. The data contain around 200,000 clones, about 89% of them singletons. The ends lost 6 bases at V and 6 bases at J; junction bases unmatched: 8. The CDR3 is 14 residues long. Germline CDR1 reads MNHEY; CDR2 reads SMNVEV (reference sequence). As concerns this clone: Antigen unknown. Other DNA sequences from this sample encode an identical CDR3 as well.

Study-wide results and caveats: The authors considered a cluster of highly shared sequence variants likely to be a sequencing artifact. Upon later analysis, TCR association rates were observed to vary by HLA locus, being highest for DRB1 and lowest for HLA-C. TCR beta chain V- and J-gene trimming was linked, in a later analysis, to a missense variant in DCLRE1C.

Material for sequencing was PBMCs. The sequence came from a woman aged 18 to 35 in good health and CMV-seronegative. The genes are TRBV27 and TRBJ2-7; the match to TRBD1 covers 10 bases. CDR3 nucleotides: TGTGCCAGCAGCATGGGACAGGGGTTGTTCGAGCAGTACTTC. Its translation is CASSMGQGLFEQYF.